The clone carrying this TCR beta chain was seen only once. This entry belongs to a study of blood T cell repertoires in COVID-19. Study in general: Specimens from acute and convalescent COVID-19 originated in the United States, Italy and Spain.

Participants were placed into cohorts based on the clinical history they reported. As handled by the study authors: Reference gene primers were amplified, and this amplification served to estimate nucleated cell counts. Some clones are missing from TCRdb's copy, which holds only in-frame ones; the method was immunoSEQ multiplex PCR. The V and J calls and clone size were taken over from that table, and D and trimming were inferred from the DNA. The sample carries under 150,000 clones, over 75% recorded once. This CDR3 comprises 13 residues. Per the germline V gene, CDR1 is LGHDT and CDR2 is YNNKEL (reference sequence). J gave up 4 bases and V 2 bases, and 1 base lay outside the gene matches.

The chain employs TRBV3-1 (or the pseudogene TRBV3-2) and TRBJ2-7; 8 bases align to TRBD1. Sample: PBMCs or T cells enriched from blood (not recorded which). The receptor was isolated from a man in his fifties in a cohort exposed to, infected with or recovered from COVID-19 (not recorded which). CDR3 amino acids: CASSQTGGYEQYF. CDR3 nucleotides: TGTGCCAGCAGCCAAACAGGGGGGTACGAGCAGTACTTC.